These T cell receptor beta chains were read from a single sample in a study of T cell repertoires and HLA-DP antigens. Profiling relied on immunoSEQ multiplex PCR, and the TCRdb table lists in-frame clones only, not all of them. The sample carries some 110,000 clones, 90% to 95% recorded once. What these receptors recognize is not known. Material for sequencing was CD4+ T cells from PBMCs. Receptors originate from a woman between 18 and 29 years old in good health and CMV-seronegative. The CDR3 runs from the conserved cysteine through the conserved F or W. Fields, in order: D gene, clone size, V gene, J gene, CDR3 protein, CDR3 DNA. D genes are given only for firm matches. Clone size is shown for a subset of rows, as once, few, many or a class of expanded clone.

-	-	TRBV5-8	TRBJ1-2	CASSLGPNYGYTF	TGTGCCAGCAGCTTGGGGCCAAACTATGGCTACACCTTC
-	few	TRBV27	TRBJ2-2	CASSLVTWEGAGELFF	TGTGCCAGCAGTTTGGTGACCTGGGAGGGGGCCGGGGAGCTGTTTTTT
TRBD1	-	TRBV6-5	TRBJ1-2	CASSYSRGRGVYGYTF	TGTGCCAGCAGTTACTCAAGGGGGCGCGGGGTCTATGGCTACACCTTC
-	-	TRBV11-2	TRBJ1-1	CASRNPLGPTKNTEAFF	TGTGCCAGCAGAAACCCCCTGGGGCCAACGAAGAACACTGAAGCTTTCTTT
-	-	TRBV5-5	TRBJ2-1	CASRGAGLPGRNEQFF	TGTGCCAGCAGGGGAGCCGGGCTCCCGGGAAGAAATGAGCAGTTCTTC
-	once	TRBV4-1	TRBJ1-2	CASSRGTRIYTF	TGCGCCAGCAGCCGCGGGACTAGGATCTACACCTTC
TRBD1	-	TRBV7-2	TRBJ1-2	CASSFDRVYGYTF	TGTGCCAGCAGCTTCGACAGGGTCTATGGCTACACCTTC
-	few	TRBV18	TRBJ2-1	CASSPGPSSYNEQFF	TGTGCCAGCTCACCTGGCCCCAGCTCCTACAATGAGCAGTTCTTC
TRBD1	once	TRBV29-1	TRBJ2-1	CSATPGQGAYNEQFF	TGCAGCGCTACTCCCGGACAGGGGGCGTACAATGAGCAGTTCTTC
-	-	TRBV11-3	TRBJ2-5	CASSSRAEETQYF	TGTGCCAGCAGCTCCAGGGCAGAGGAGACCCAGTACTTC
-	-	TRBV7-9	TRBJ1-2	CASSLGTENYGYTF	TGTGCCAGCAGCTTAGGGACTGAGAACTATGGCTACACCTTC
TRBD2	-	TRBV7-7	TRBJ2-5	CASSSLIGGQETQYF	TGTGCTAGCAGCTCCTTAATCGGGGGGCAAGAGACCCAGTACTTC
TRBD2	-	TRBV7-2	TRBJ2-1	CASSLGPGGPDEQFF	TGTGCCAGCAGCTTAGGACCGGGGGGGCCGGATGAGCAGTTCTTC
-	-	TRBV9	TRBJ2-3	CASSVEIRVGGTQYF	TGTGCCAGCAGCGTAGAAATACGCGTTGGTGGTACGCAGTATTTT
TRBD2	many	TRBV28	TRBJ2-7	CASSLSGGRAYEQYF	TGTGCCAGCAGTTTATCGGGAGGCAGGGCGTACGAGCAGTACTTC
TRBD1	-	TRBV29-1	TRBJ2-7	CSVYRTGGLEQYF	TGCAGCGTCTATAGGACAGGGGGCCTCGAGCAGTACTTC
-	-	TRBV18	TRBJ1-1	CASSSNLGGAEAFF	TGTGCCAGCTCATCCAATTTGGGTGGCGCTGAAGCTTTCTTT
-	-	TRBV5-1	TRBJ1-5	CASSLAGVSNQPQHF	TGCGCCAGCAGCTTGGCAGGGGTTAGCAATCAGCCCCAGCATTTT
TRBD2	-	TRBV12-5	TRBJ2-2	CASGLRGGSTGELFF	TGTGCTAGTGGTTTGAGGGGCGGGAGTACCGGGGAGCTGTTTTTT
-	-	TRBV7-7	TRBJ2-7	CASSLVVRGEQYF	TGTGCTAGCAGCTTAGTGGTTCGGGGCGAGCAGTACTTC
-	-	TRBV11-1	TRBJ2-1	CASSLKDFYNEQFF	TGTGCCAGCAGCTTAAAGGACTTCTACAATGAGCAGTTCTTC
TRBD2	-	TRBV12-5	TRBJ2-2	CASGRILAGSSVTGELFF	TGTGCTAGTGGCCGAATACTAGCGGGGTCCTCGGTAACCGGGGAGCTGTTTTTT
TRBD2	-	TRBV29-1	TRBJ2-5	CSGLGGGIQETQYF	TGCAGCGGTCTGGGCGGGGGGATTCAAGAGACCCAGTACTTC
-	-	TRBV5-6	TRBJ2-2	CASSLLHKNTGELFF	TGTGCCAGCAGCTTGTTACATAAAAACACCGGGGAGCTGTTTTTT
TRBD2	-	TRBV18	TRBJ2-7	CASSPGGDAVDYSYEQYF	TGTGCCAGCTCACCCGGGGGGGATGCTGTGGACTATAGTTACGAGCAGTACTTC
TRBD2	-	TRBV18	TRBJ2-3	CASSPRVIAGGDTQYF	TGTGCCAGCTCACCACGCGTGATAGCGGGGGGCGATACGCAGTATTTT
-	-	TRBV4-3	TRBJ1-1	CASSQAGRSAEAFF	TGCGCCAGCAGCCAAGCTGGCAGGAGCGCTGAAGCTTTCTTT
-	-	TRBV6-5	TRBJ2-7	CASSRILDPNYEQYF	TGTGCCAGCAGCCGCATTTTGGACCCTAACTACGAGCAGTACTTC
-	once	TRBV4-3	TRBJ2-1	CASSQGRYYNEQFF	TGCGCCAGCAGCCAAGGCAGGTACTACAATGAGCAGTTCTTC
-	-	TRBV5-1	TRBJ2-3	CASSLTGTKADTQYF	TGCGCCAGCAGCTTGACCGGGACCAAGGCAGATACGCAGTATTTT
TRBD2	-	TRBV9	TRBJ2-7	CASSAGTSGSYEQYF	TGTGCCAGCAGCGCCGGGACTAGCGGCTCCTACGAGCAGTACTTC
TRBD1	-	TRBV2	TRBJ2-1	CASSGQGGNEQFF	TGTGCCAGCAGTGGACAGGGGGGAAATGAGCAGTTCTTC
-	-	TRBV6-1	TRBJ2-3	CASTRGGVGDTQYF	TGTGCCAGCACCCGAGGGGGGGTGGGTGATACGCAGTATTTT
-	-	TRBV10-1	TRBJ2-5	CASSDPAGYSPRETQYF	TGCGCCAGCAGTGATCCCGCAGGGTATAGTCCTAGAGAGACCCAGTACTTC
-	-	TRBV4-1	TRBJ2-7	CASSQVRELLVQQYF	TGCGCCAGCAGCCAAGTTCGGGAGCTCCTAGTGCAGCAGTACTTC
-	once	TRBV25-1	TRBJ1-4	CASSETATTNEKLFF	TGTGCCAGCAGTGAAACAGCAACAACTAATGAAAAACTGTTTTTT
TRBD1	-	TRBV4-2	TRBJ1-4	CASSQPGGRGLVTNEKLFF	TGTGCCAGCAGCCAACCTGGAGGGAGGGGGCTGGTGACTAATGAAAAACTGTTTTTT
-	-	TRBV6-6	TRBJ1-1	CASRLGVNTEAFF	TGTGCCAGCAGGTTAGGGGTGAACACTGAAGCTTTCTTT
TRBD2	-	TRBV18	TRBJ2-3	CASSSSLAGASTDTQYF	TGTGCCAGCTCATCTTCCCTAGCGGGGGCTAGCACAGATACGCAGTATTTT
TRBD1	-	TRBV5-1	TRBJ1-1	CASSLDRGGTEAFF	TGCGCCAGCAGCTTAGACAGGGGGGGCACTGAAGCTTTCTTT
-	-	TRBV2	TRBJ1-1	CASTEEVGGKAFF	TGTGCCAGCACCGAGGAGGTCGGCGGGAAAGCTTTCTTT
TRBD1	-	TRBV5-8	TRBJ2-5	CASSPGDRGQETQYF	TGTGCCAGCAGCCCAGGTGACAGGGGCCAAGAGACCCAGTACTTC
-	-	TRBV18	TRBJ1-6	CASSPKVKGFDANSPLHF	TGTGCCAGCTCACCGAAGGTAAAGGGGTTTGACGCTAATTCACCCCTCCACTTT
TRBD2	-	TRBV4-3	TRBJ2-3	CASSRERGGTDTQYF	TGCGCCAGCAGCCGAGAGCGGGGAGGCACAGATACGCAGTATTTT
-	-	TRBV2	TRBJ2-6	CATPRQGANVLTF	TGTGCCACCCCCAGGCAAGGGGCCAACGTCCTGACTTTC
TRBD1	-	TRBV4-1	TRBJ1-6	CASSHPGTESNSYNSPLHF	TGCGCCAGCAGCCATCCCGGGACAGAGTCCAACTCCTATAATTCACCCCTCCACTTT
TRBD1	-	TRBV5-6	TRBJ2-3	CASSFPRDRVTDTQYF	TGTGCCAGCAGCTTCCCCCGGGACAGGGTTACAGATACGCAGTATTTT
-	-	TRBV5-1	TRBJ2-7	CASSLEGTEQYF	TGCGCCAGCAGCTTGGAAGGGACCGAGCAGTACTTC
-	-	TRBV28	TRBJ2-4	CASSLGIRGAVAKNIQYF	TGTGCCAGCAGTTTGGGTATCCGGGGGGCGGTAGCCAAAAACATTCAGTACTTC
-	-	TRBV15	TRBJ1-6	CATSPPALYNSPLHF	TGTGCCACCAGCCCCCCGGCTCTGTATAATTCACCCCTCCACTTT
-	-	TRBV7-9	TRBJ2-2	CASSLARPNTGELFF	TGTGCCAGCAGCTTAGCTAGACCGAACACCGGGGAGCTGTTTTTT
TRBD1	-	TRBV7-9	TRBJ1-1	CASTLTGATKAFF	TGTGCCAGCACCCTGACAGGGGCCACTAAAGCTTTCTTT
-	-	TRBV9	TRBJ2-2	CASSVPGATGELFF	TGTGCCAGCAGCGTACCTGGGGCCACCGGGGAGCTGTTTTTT
-	-	TRBV19	TRBJ2-7	CASSKDRTYYEQYF	TGTGCCAGTAGTAAGGACAGAACCTACTACGAGCAGTACTTC
-	-	TRBV7-3	TRBJ2-1	CASSLTGGDYNEQFF	TGTGCCAGCAGCTTAACTGGGGGAGACTACAATGAGCAGTTCTTC
-	-	TRBV6-6	TRBJ2-6	CASSYSTGANVLTF	TGTGCCAGCAGTTACTCGACTGGGGCCAACGTCCTGACTTTC
-	-	TRBV6-5	TRBJ2-3	CASRGTPTTQYF	TGTGCCAGCAGGGGGACGCCGACGACGCAGTATTTT